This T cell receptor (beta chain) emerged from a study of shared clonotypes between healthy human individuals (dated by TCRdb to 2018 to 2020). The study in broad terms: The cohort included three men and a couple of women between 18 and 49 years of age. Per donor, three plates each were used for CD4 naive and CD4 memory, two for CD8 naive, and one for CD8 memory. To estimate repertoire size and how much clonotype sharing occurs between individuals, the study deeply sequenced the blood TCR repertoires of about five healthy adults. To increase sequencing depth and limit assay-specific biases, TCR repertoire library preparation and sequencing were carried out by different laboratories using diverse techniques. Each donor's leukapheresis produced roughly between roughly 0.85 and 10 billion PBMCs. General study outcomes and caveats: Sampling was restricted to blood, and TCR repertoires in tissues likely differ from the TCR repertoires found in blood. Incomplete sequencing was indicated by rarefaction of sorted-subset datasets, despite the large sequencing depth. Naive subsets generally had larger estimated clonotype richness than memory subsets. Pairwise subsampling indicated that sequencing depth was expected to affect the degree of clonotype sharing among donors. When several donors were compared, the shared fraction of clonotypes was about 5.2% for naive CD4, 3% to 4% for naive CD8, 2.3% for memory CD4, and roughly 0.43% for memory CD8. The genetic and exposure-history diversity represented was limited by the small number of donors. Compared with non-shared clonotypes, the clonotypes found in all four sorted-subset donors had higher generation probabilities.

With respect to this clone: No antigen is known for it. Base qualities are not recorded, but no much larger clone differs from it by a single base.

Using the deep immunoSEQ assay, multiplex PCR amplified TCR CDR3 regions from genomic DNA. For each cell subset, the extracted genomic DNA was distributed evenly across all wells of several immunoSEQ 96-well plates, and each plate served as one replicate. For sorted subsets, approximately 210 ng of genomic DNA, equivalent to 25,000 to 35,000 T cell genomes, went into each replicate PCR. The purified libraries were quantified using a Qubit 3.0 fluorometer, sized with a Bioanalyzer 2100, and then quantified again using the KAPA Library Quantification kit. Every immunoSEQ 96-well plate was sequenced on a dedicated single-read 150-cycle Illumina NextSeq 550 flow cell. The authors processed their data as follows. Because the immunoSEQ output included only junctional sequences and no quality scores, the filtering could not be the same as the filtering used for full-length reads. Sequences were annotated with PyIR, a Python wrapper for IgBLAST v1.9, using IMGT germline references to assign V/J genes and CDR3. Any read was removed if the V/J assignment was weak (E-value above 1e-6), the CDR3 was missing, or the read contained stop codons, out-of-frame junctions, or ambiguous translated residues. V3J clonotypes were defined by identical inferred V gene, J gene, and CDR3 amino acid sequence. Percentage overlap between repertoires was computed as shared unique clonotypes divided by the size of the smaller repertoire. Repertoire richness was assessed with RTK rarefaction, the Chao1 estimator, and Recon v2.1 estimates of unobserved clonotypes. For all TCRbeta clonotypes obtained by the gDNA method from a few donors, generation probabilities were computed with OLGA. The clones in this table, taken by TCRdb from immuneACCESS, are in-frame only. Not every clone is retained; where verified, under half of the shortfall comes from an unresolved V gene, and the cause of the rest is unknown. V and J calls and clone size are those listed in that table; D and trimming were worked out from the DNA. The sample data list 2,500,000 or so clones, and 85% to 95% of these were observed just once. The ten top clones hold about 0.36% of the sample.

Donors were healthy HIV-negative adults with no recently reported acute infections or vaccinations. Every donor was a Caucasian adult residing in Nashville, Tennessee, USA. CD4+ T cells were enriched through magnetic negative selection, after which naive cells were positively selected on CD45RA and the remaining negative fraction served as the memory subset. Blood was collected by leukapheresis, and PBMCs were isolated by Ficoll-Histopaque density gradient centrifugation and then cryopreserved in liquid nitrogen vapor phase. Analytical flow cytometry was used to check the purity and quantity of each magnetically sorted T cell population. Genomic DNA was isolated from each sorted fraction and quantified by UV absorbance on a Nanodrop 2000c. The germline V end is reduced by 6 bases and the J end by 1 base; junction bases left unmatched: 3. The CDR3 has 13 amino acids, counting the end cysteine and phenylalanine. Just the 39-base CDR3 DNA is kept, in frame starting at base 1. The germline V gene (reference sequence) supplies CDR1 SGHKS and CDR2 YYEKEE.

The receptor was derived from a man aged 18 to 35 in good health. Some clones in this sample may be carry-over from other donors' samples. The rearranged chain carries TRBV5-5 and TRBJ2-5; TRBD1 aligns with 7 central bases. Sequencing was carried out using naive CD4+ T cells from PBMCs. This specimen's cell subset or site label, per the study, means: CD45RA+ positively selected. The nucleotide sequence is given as TGTGCCAGCACCGGGACAGTCCAAGAGACCCAGTACTTC. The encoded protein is CASTGTVQETQYF.